This T cell receptor beta chain is drawn from a study of control samples from healthy donors and cancer patients. Profiling relied on immunoSEQ multiplex PCR, and the TCRdb table lists in-frame clones only, not all of them. The sample records approximately 150,000 clones, around 92% being singletons. This clone came up once. Per the germline V gene, CDR1 is MNHEY and CDR2 is SVGAGI. V was shortened by 6 bases and J by 6 bases, with 12 bases between the two germline ends. CDR3 size: 13 residues. Sequenced sample: PBMCs. The sequence was collected from a man aged 50-60 years with head and neck cancer. This chain uses TRBV6-5 with TRBJ2-1; TRBD1 or TRBD2 may be the D gene (5 bases each). The CDR3 loop is CASRGPGPNEQFF. The CDR3 DNA reads TGTGCCAGCAGGGGACCCGGGCCCAATGAGCAGTTCTTC.